The 16 T cell receptor beta chains below all came from one sample that was sequenced in a study of cytomegalovirus exposure and HLA in healthy donors. The data were produced by immunoSEQ multiplex PCR, yet TCRdb's version contains in-frame clones alone and is incomplete. The sample has around 260,000 clones; about 92% are singletons. The sample taken for sequencing was PBMCs. Receptors originate from a woman in her thirties in good health and CMV-seronegative.

The V call is TRBV11-3, the J call TRBJ2-7; 7 bases match TRBD1. The CDR3 is 16 amino acids. Germline CDR1 is SGHNT and CDR2 is YENEEA. After removal of 5 bases from V and 3 bases from J, the junction contained 13 bases not matched to a gene. CDR3 sequence reads: CASSPKTGEARYEQYF. As DNA, the CDR3 is TGTGCCAGCAGCCCGAAAACAGGGGAAGCACGCTACGAGCAGTACTTC.

As DNA, the CDR3 is TGTGCCAGCAGCGAAGGAACCCCCTACGAGCAGTACTTC. Translation gives CASSEGTPYEQYF. The V gene is TRBV5-6, the J gene TRBJ2-7; D call uncertain. There are 13 residues in the CDR3. Deletions cut 4 bases from V and 2 bases from J, with 10 bases between. Germline loops: CDR1 SGHDT, CDR2 YYEEEE. The entire variable domain, with the rest obtained from reference TRBV5-6 and TRBJ2-7, is as follows: DAGVTQSPTHLIKTRGQQVTLRCSPKSGHDTVSWYQQALGQGPQFIFQYYEEEERQRGNFPDRFSGHQFPNYSSELNVNALLLGDSALYLCASSEGTPYEQYFGPGTRLTVT.

The chain has TRBV7-2 and TRBJ1-2; tentatively, D is TRBD1 (5 bases). Trimming removed 4 bases from V and 8 bases from J, with 11 bases in between. CDR1 and CDR2 from the germline V gene are SGHTA and FQGNSA. The CDR3 loop spans 12 amino acids. The CDR3, as DNA: TGTGCCAGCAGCTCGACAGTAGAGGGCTACACCTTC. Encoded protein: CASSSTVEGYTF.

The chain recombines TRBV4-3 with TRBJ1-3; 12 bases map to TRBD1. The CDR3 loop spans 15 amino acids. V trimming: 2 bases; J trimming: 6 bases; junction bases outside the gene matches: 2. Germline CDR1 and CDR2: LGHNA and YSLEER. Here the CDR3 reads CASSQRDRGLNTIYF. CDR3 bases: TGCGCCAGCAGCCAACGGGACAGGGGGCTAAACACCATATATTTT.

J is TRBJ2-3 and V is TRBV20-1; weak D call: TRBD1 (6 bases). From germline, CDR1 is DFQATT and CDR2 SNEGSKA (reference sequence). The V and J ends lost 6 bases and 3 bases respectively, with 7 bases between them. The CDR3 is made up of 11 amino acids. The CDR3 is CSAGGTDTQYF. CDR3 coding DNA: TGCAGTGCAGGGGGAACAGATACGCAGTATTTT.

This clone was seen only a few times. J is TRBJ2-1 and V is TRBV4-2; 8 nucleotides agree with TRBD2. The CDR3 loop spans 15 amino acids. Germline-derived CDR1 and CDR2 are LGHNA and YNFKEQ. J lost 6 bases, V lost 1 base, and 5 bases had no gene match. The DNA of the CDR3 is TGTGCCAGCAGCCAAGCCAGCGGGGGACCCAATGAGCAGTTCTTC. Translating it yields CASSQASGGPNEQFF.

This clone was seen more than once but under ten times. The chain has TRBV5-1 and TRBJ1-2, with a possible D match to TRBD1 (6 bases). Germline CDR1 and CDR2: SGHRS and YFSETQ. Trimming removed 1 base from V and 7 bases from J, with 11 bases in between. CDR3 length: 13 residues. This CDR3 is CASSLSAGVGYTF. The CDR3 bases are TGCGCCAGCAGCTTGTCGGCAGGGGTTGGCTACACCTTC.

V and J are TRBV4-3 and TRBJ2-2; 11 nucleotides match TRBD2. Germline V gene data show CDR1 as LGHNA and CDR2 as YSLEER. CDR3 size: 16 residues. The trim removed 0 bases at V and 6 bases at J, leaving 3 bases unmatched. CDR3: CASSQDGSGRAGELFF. For the CDR3, the DNA is TGCGCCAGCAGCCAAGACGGTAGCGGGAGGGCCGGGGAGCTGTTTTTT.

This chain links TRBV19 with TRBJ2-7, with a possible D match to TRBD1 (5 bases). The germline V and J ends were trimmed by 5 bases and 0 bases, with 14 bases remaining between them. The CDR3 is 15 amino acids. Germline CDR1 and CDR2: LNHDA and SQIVND (reference sequence). This chain's CDR3 is CASSVFTGTSYEQYF. The CDR3 bases are TGTGCCAGTAGTGTCTTTACAGGAACCTCCTACGAGCAGTACTTC.

This chain links TRBV6-1 with TRBJ1-5; 8 nucleotides match TRBD1. Unmatched junction bases numbered 6, after V lost 4 bases and J lost 7 bases. This CDR3 is 14 amino acids long. The germline gives CDR1 MNHNS, CDR2 SASEGT. In DNA form, the CDR3 reads TGTGCCAGCAGTGGACAGGGGAATTGGCAGCCCCAGCATTTT. Its translation is CASSGQGNWQPQHF.

This chain uses TRBV9 with TRBJ2-7; 10 bases fit TRBD1. This CDR3 is 15 amino acids long. Germline assignment: CDR1 SGDLS and CDR2 YYNGEE. Losses at the gene ends were 0 bases for V and 1 base for J; bases not matched to a gene: 1. Written as DNA, the CDR3 is TGTGCCAGCAGCGTAGCGGGACAGGGGTCCTACGAGCAGTACTTC. This codes for CASSVAGQGSYEQYF.

The gene calls are TRBV29-1 and TRBJ1-2, with TRBD1 as a possible D gene (5 bases). The CDR3 has 11 amino acids. Germline CDR1 SQVTM, CDR2 ANQGSEA. V was pared by 6 bases and J by 8 bases, with 13 bases between. The CDR3 DNA reads as TGCAGCGTCCAGGGTTCTTACGGCTACACCTTC. It encodes CSVQGSYGYTF.

This chain links TRBV5-1 with TRBJ2-4; 9 positions match TRBD2. Per the germline V gene, CDR1 is SGHRS and CDR2 is YFSETQ. This CDR3 comprises 17 residues. Trimming cost V 4 bases and J 4 bases; bases outside gene matches: 12. CDR3 amino acids: CASSPGLATAGKNIQYF. CDR3 sequence (DNA): TGCGCCAGCAGCCCGGGACTAGCTACCGCGGGGAAAAACATTCAGTACTTC.

The rearrangement links TRBV19 to TRBJ2-3; 12 bases line up with TRBD1. The CDR3 is made up of 16 amino acids. Germline V lookup: CDR1 LNHDA, CDR2 SQIVND (reference sequence). V lost 5 bases and J lost 5; bases outside the gene matches: 8. In nucleotides, the CDR3 is TGTGCCAGTAGTGGCAGGGGACAGGGGGCAAGAGATACGCAGTATTTT. Translated, it gives CASSGRGQGARDTQYF.

The rearrangement joins TRBV7-9 to TRBJ1-1; no clear D. Trimming took off 2 bases at V and 4 bases at J, with 5 bases between the two ends. The CDR3 contains 12 residues. Germline-derived CDR1 and CDR2 are SEHNR and FQNEAQ (reference sequence). Written as DNA, the CDR3 is TGTGCCAGCAGCTTATCGGGCACTGAAGCTTTCTTT. It codes for CASSLSGTEAFF.

This clone was detected a few times. V usage is TRBV7-6 and J usage is TRBJ2-2, with 14 bases aligning to TRBD2. This CDR3 is built from 18 residues. Germline V lookup: CDR1 SGHVS, CDR2 FNYEAQ. J lost 4 bases, V lost 1 base, and 5 bases had no gene match. The CDR3: CASSLGTSGRRSTGELFF. The DNA of the CDR3 is TGTGCCAGCAGCTTAGGGACTAGCGGGAGGAGGAGCACCGGGGAGCTGTTTTTT.